This TCR beta chain was documented in a study of shared clonotypes between healthy human individuals. In this sample, this clone turned up a few times. What it binds is not known. On ten immunoSEQ deep assay plates, unsorted PBMC DNA was sequenced. Some clones are missing from TCRdb's copy, which holds only in-frame ones; the method was immunoSEQ multiplex PCR. The sample shows about 560,000 clones, roughly four fifths of them seen only once. Study outcomes and limitations: A small donor pool kept down the genetic and exposure-history diversity that was represented.

The specimen sequenced was PBMCs. The clonotype was recovered from a woman between 40 and 55 years old in good health. Some clones in this sample may be carry-over from other donors' samples.

The CDR3 sequence: CASSLSTQSNYGYTF. DNA of the CDR3: TGCGCCAGCAGCTTGTCCACCCAGAGCAACTATGGCTACACCTTC. J is TRBJ1-2 and V is TRBV5-1, with D uncertain. V lost 1 base to trimming and J lost 2 bases, with 12 bases between them. The germline gives CDR1 SGHRS, CDR2 YFSETQ. CDR3 size: 15 residues.